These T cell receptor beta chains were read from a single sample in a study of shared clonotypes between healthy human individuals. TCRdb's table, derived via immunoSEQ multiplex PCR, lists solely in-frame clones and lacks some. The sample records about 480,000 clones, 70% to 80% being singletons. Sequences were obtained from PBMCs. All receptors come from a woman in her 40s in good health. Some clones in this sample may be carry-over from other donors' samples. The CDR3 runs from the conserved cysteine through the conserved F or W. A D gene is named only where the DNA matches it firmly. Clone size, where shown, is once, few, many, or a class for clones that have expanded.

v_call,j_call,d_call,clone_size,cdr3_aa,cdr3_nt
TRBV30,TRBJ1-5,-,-,CAWNVGGPGQPQHF,TGTGCCTGGAACGTTGGGGGGCCGGGACAGCCCCAGCATTTT
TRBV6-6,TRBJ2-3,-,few,CASSISGPDTQYF,TGTGCCAGCAGTATATCCGGGCCAGATACGCAGTATTTT
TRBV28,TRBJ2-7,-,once,CASSLMGHNTGEQYF,TGTGCCAGCAGTTTAATGGGACATAACACAGGGGAGCAGTACTTC
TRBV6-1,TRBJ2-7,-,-,CASSALLGSLPSEQYF,TGTGCCAGCAGTGCCCTCTTGGGGTCCCTCCCAAGCGAGCAGTACTTC
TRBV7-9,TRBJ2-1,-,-,CASSIDWTTEQFF,TGTGCCAGCAGCATAGACTGGACGACAGAGCAGTTCTTC
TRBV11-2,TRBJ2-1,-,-,CASSLVRGDGEQFF,TGTGCCAGCAGCTTAGTGCGGGGAGACGGTGAGCAGTTCTTC
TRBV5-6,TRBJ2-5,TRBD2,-,CASSAGLVETQYF,TGTGCCAGCAGCGCAGGACTAGTGGAGACCCAGTACTTC
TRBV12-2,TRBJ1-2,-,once,CASRSHFGGGDYGYTF,TGTGCAAGTCGCTCGCACTTCGGGGGTGGGGATTATGGCTACACCTTC
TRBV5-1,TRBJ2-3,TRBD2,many,CASSLSGLAGGDTQYF,TGCGCCAGCAGCTTATCGGGACTAGCGGGCGGAGATACGCAGTATTTT
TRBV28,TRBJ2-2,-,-,CASSLGAGGELFF,TGTGCCAGCAGTTTAGGGGCGGGTGGGGAGCTGTTTTTT
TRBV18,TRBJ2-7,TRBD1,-,CASSPRTGAPYEQYF,TGTGCCAGCTCACCACGGACAGGGGCCCCCTACGAGCAGTACTTC
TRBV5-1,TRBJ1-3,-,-,CASSLGQANSGNTIYF,TGCGCCAGCAGCTTGGGGCAGGCCAACTCTGGAAACACCATATATTTT
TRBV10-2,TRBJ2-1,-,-,CASTVGSSYNEQFF,TGCGCCAGCACCGTAGGGAGCTCCTACAATGAGCAGTTCTTC
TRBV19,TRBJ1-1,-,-,CASSIIRQDTEAFF,TGTGCCAGTAGTATTATACGGCAGGATACTGAAGCTTTCTTT
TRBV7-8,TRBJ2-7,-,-,CASSLEATLGLGEEQYF,TGTGCCAGCAGCTTAGAGGCTACTCTGGGGCTAGGTGAGGAGCAGTACTTC
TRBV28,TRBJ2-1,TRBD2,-,CASSLPGTSGSREQFF,TGTGCCAGCAGCTTACCTGGGACTAGCGGGAGTCGTGAGCAGTTCTTC